This entry describes one T cell receptor beta chain. This record belongs to a study of blood T cells in healthy people across ages. The CDR3 has 15 amino acids. V was pared by 1 base and J by 8 bases, with 14 bases between. CDR1 is MGHRA and CDR2 is YSYEKL in the germline V gene. A second PCR of roughly 7 to 11 cycles used a sample-barcoded 5' primer and a J-beta primer mix. One entry per CDR3 protein, called by TCRdb with MiXCR from the 5' RACE reads. This sample yields fewer than 900,000 distinct CDR3 sequences, of which roughly 34% are seen a single time; under 15% belongs to the top ten. The material sequenced was blood. This TCR was sampled from a man aged 18 to 29 in good health. The chain carries TRBV4-1 and TRBJ1-4; no definite D call. CDR3 DNA sequence: TGCGCCAGCAGCCAAGGAGGTAGGGTTGACGAAAAACTGTTTTTT. This translates into CASSQGGRVDEKLFF.